This TCR beta chain emerged from a study of cytomegalovirus exposure and HLA in healthy donors. General observations from the study: In a later analysis, CMV-associated beta chains were mostly HLA-associated, it appeared.

With regard to this clone: Antigen: not known.

Amplification used 60 Vbeta primers and 13 Jbeta primers. The table came from immunoSEQ multiplex PCR; TCRdb's copy has only in-frame clones and leaves some out. Of around 99,000 clones in the sample, roughly 80% were seen once. CDR1 is LGHNA and CDR2 is YNFKEQ in the germline V gene. The CDR3 extends over 18 amino acids. The chain combines TRBV4-2 with TRBJ2-5, with D perhaps matching TRBD1 (5 bases). The J call may not be correct, given that the DNA end is closer to TRBJ2-7. This clonotype was obtained from a man aged 40-50 years in good health and CMV-seronegative. Sequenced input: PBMCs. The DNA of the CDR3 is TGTGCCAGCAGCCAAGGAGATGGTGGGGCCTTGAGATCCTACGAGCAGTACTTC. Protein: CASSQGDGGALRSYEQYF.